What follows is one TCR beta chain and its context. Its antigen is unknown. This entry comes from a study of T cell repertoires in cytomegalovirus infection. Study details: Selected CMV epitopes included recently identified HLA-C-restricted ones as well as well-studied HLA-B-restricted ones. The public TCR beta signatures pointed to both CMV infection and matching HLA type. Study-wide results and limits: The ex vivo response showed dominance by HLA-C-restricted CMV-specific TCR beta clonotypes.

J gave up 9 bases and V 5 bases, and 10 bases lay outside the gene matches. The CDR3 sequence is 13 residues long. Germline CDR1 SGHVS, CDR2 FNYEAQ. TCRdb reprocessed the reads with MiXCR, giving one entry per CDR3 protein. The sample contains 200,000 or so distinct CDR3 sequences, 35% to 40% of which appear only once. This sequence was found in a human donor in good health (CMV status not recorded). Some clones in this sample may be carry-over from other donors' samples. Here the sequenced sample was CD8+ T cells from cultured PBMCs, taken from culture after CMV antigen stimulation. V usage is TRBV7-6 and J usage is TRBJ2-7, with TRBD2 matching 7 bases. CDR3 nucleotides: TGTGCCAGCAGCGAAGGAGGAAGGGAGGGGCAGTACTTC. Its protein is CASSEGGREGQYF.